One sample yielded the 29 T cell receptor beta chains listed below, sequenced in a study of CD8+CD57+ T cells in acquired aplastic anemia. TCR beta VDJ and CDR3 profiling used genomic DNA as template. One entry per CDR3 protein, called by TCRdb with MiXCR from the reads. The sample consists of 100,000 to 150,000 distinct CDR3 sequences, 41% of them appearing once. What was sequenced was sorted CD4+, CD8+, or CD8+CD57+ T cells (not recorded which) from PBMCs. These receptors came from a human donor in good health, serving as a control.

J is TRBJ1-2 and V is TRBV5-8; a possible D gene is TRBD1 (6 bases). Germline loops: CDR1 SGHTS, CDR2 YDEGEE. Between the trimmed V and J ends, which lost 4 bases and 12 bases, there was a span of 16 bases. The CDR3 runs to 12 residues. The DNA of the CDR3 is TGTGCCAGCAGCCTTGGACAGACGGGTGACACCTTC. Encoded protein: CASSLGQTGDTF. The whole variable domain, remainder taken from reference TRBV5-8 and TRBJ1-2, is EAGVTQSPTHLIKTRGQQATLRCSPISGHTSVYWYQQALGLGLQFLLWYDEGEERNRGNFPPRFSGRQFPNYSSELNVNALELEDSALYLCASSLGQTGDTFGSGTRLTVV.

The chain carries TRBV24-1 and TRBJ1-2; 9 nucleotides agree with TRBD1. Germline values: CDR1 KGHDR, CDR2 SFDVKD. J lost 4 bases, V lost 3 bases, and 5 bases had no gene match. This CDR3 contains 15 residues. This chain's CDR3 is CATSDGGQGGYGYTF. The CDR3 bases are TGTGCCACCAGTGATGGGGGACAGGGAGGCTATGGCTACACCTTC.

J is TRBJ1-1 and V is TRBV28; D remains unclear. Germline V gene lookup returns CDR1 MDHEN and CDR2 SYDVKM. V was trimmed by 8 bases and J by 1 base, leaving 8 bases between them. The CDR3 extends over 12 amino acids. CDR3 DNA: TGTGCCAGCCCCAAGGGGAACACTGAAGCTTTCTTT. It encodes CASPKGNTEAFF. The variable domain in full, with the rest retrieved from reference TRBV28 and TRBJ1-1, is DVKVTQSSRYLVKRTGEKVFLECVQDMDHENMFWYRQDPGLGLRLIYFSYDVKMKEKGDIPEGYSVSREKKERFSLILESASTNQTSMYLCASPKGNTEAFFGQGTRLTVV.

J is TRBJ2-1 and V is TRBV20-1; 12 bases map to TRBD2. This CDR3 is 15 amino acids long. V shed 3 bases, J shed 1 base, and the junction held 1 base outside the gene matches. Per the germline V gene, CDR1 is DFQATT and CDR2 is SNEGSKA (reference sequence). In DNA, the CDR3 is TGCAGTGCTAGGCTAGCGGGAGGGTCCTACAATGAGCAGTTCTTC. Translating it yields CSARLAGGSYNEQFF.

This clonotype was detected ten times or more. The chain is built from TRBV7-2 and TRBJ2-1; 11 nucleotides align to TRBD2. This CDR3 contains 18 residues. After removal of 0 bases from V and 1 base from J, the junction contained 5 bases not matched to a gene. Looked up from germline, CDR1 is SGHTA and CDR2 is FQGNSA. CDR3 loop: CASSLAGTSGSSYNEQFF. The CDR3 bases are TGTGCCAGCAGCTTAGCCGGGACTAGCGGAAGTTCCTACAATGAGCAGTTCTTC.

Details on this clonotype: No conserved phenylalanine or tryptophan is present at the end of the CDR3, so a read error is the likely explanation. V and J are TRBV19 and TRBJ1-1, with a weak D call TRBD1 (5 bases). V lost 9 bases to trimming and J lost 1 base, with 12 bases between them. This CDR3 has 13 amino acids. The germline V gene has CDR1 LNHDA and CDR2 SQIVND (reference sequence). CDR3 DNA sequence: TGTGCCAGCTCCGGAGACAGGAACACTGAAGCTTTCCTT. This translates into CASSGDRNTEAFL.

This clonotype was counted many times. V and J are TRBV19 and TRBJ2-5, with 10 bases lining up with TRBD1. The CDR3 extends over 15 amino acids. J gave up 5 bases and V 4 bases, and 7 bases lay outside the gene matches. The germline V gene encodes CDR1 LNHDA and CDR2 SQIVND (reference sequence). The CDR3 region has the DNA TGTGCCAGTAGTACCGGGACAGGGGCCGGGGAGACCCAGTACTTC. It encodes CASSTGTGAGETQYF.

In this sample, this clonotype turned up a few times. One end of the junction fails to match germline, which may point to a read error. The chain uses TRBV20-1 and TRBJ2-1; 7 nucleotides align to TRBD1. Germline assignment: CDR1 DFQATT and CDR2 SNEGSKA (reference sequence). The CDR3 loop spans 14 amino acids. In DNA form, the CDR3 reads TGCAGTGCTATAGAGGGGGCTTCCTACAATGGGCAGTTCTTC. It encodes CSAIEGASYNGQFF.

This clonotype was counted only a few times. The V and J genes are TRBV24-1 and TRBJ2-2; 9 nucleotides line up with TRBD1. Per germline, CDR1 KGHDR and CDR2 SFDVKD. V shed 5 bases, J shed 6 bases, and the junction held 3 bases outside the gene matches. The CDR3 has 14 residues. CDR3 nucleotides: TGTGCCACCAGTGGACAGGGGGTTCCCGGGGAGCTGTTTTTT. It is translated as CATSGQGVPGELFF.

This clonotype was detected many times. The genes are TRBV10-1 and TRBJ1-4; D possibly corresponds to TRBD1 (6 bases). The CDR3 runs to 13 residues. The germline V and J ends were trimmed by 8 bases and 4 bases, with 11 bases remaining between them. Germline V lookup: CDR1 WNHNN, CDR2 SYGVQD (reference sequence). CDR3 DNA sequence: TGCGCCAGCCAGACAGGAGATAATGAAAAACTGTTTTTT. Translating it yields CASQTGDNEKLFF.

This chain connects TRBV20-1 to TRBJ2-3; TRBD2 matches at 7 bases. CDR3 length: 12 residues. Trimming removed 7 bases from V and 4 bases from J; junction bases left unmatched: 5. Looked up from germline, CDR1 is DFQATT and CDR2 is SNEGSKA (reference sequence). The CDR3 bases are TGCAGTGGGACTAGTAGTGCAGATACGCAGTATTTT. Its protein is CSGTSSADTQYF.

This chain connects TRBV4-1 to TRBJ2-7; D is possibly TRBD1 (5 bases). V was clipped by 4 bases and J by 5 bases, with 15 bases between them. CDR3 size: 14 residues. Germline V gene lookup returns CDR1 MGHRA and CDR2 YSYEKL. The CDR3 here is CASSPLNRLHEQYF. The CDR3 region has the DNA TGCGCCAGCAGCCCACTCAACAGGTTGCACGAGCAGTACTTC.

The rearrangement uses TRBV24-1 and TRBJ1-1; a possible D gene is TRBD1 (5 bases). Germline CDR1 is KGHDR and CDR2 is SFDVKD. V was shortened by 4 bases and J by 5 bases, with 10 bases between the two germline ends. The CDR3 covers 13 residues. The CDR3 reads CATSEVRGTEAFF. As DNA, the CDR3 is TGTGCCACCAGTGAAGTACGGGGGACTGAAGCTTTCTTT.

This clonotype has at least ten counts. The rearrangement uses TRBV6-1 and TRBJ1-2, with a possible D match to TRBD1 (6 bases). V gave up 3 bases and J gave up 4 bases, with 12 bases separating them. The CDR3 is 14 residues long. Germline V gene data show CDR1 as MNHNS and CDR2 as SASEGT. The CDR3 sequence: CASSDRGRGYGYTF. CDR3 coding DNA: TGTGCCAGCAGTGACAGGGGTCGGGGCTATGGCTACACCTTC.

Many counts were recorded for this clonotype. The chain couples TRBV27 to TRBJ2-3; D gene uncertain. Per germline, CDR1 MNHEY and CDR2 SMNVEV (reference sequence). Trimming stripped 4 bases from V and 2 bases from J, with 7 bases between. The length of the CDR3 is 13 residues. The CDR3 here is CASSSWATDTQYF. In DNA, the CDR3 is TGTGCCAGCAGTTCGTGGGCCACAGATACGCAGTATTTT.

This clonotype has a count of ten or more. The chain has TRBV6-1 and TRBJ2-3, with D tentatively TRBD2 (6 bases). The ends were cut back, 1 base at V and 0 bases at J, with 8 bases in the middle. The CDR3 contains 15 residues. CDR1 is MNHNS and CDR2 is SASEGT in the germline V gene. DNA of the CDR3: TGTGCCAGCAGTGAAGTGGGGGGTAGCACAGATACGCAGTATTTT. Its protein product is CASSEVGGSTDTQYF.

This chain links TRBV19 with TRBJ2-7; possibly TRBD1 for D (6 bases). Germline loops: CDR1 LNHDA, CDR2 SQIVND (reference sequence). The CDR3 spans 15 residues. The ends were cut back, 3 bases at V and 0 bases at J, with 12 bases in the middle. CDR3 nucleotide sequence: TGTGCCAGTAGTATCAGGACAGCCAGCTCCTACGAGCAGTACTTC. Its translation is CASSIRTASSYEQYF. The full variable domain, rest sourced from reference TRBV19 and TRBJ2-7, is DGGITQSPKYLFRKEGQNVTLSCEQNLNHDAMYWYRQDPGQGLRLIYYSQIVNDFQKGDIAEGYSVSREKKESFPLTVTSAQKNPTAFYLCASSIRTASSYEQYFGPGTRLTVT.

In the case of this clonotype: The CDR3 end shows no conserved phenylalanine or tryptophan, and so a read error is likely. No DNA is shown, since the ends of the CDR3 on it are uncertain; the CDR3 is the one TCRdb lists. The chain recombines TRBV10-1 with TRBJ1-6. The CDR3 adds up to 9 amino acids, both ends counted. Germline V lookup: CDR1 WNHNN, CDR2 SYGVQD (reference sequence). The CDR3 reads CASSESHHS.

This clonotype was seen at least ten times. This chain connects TRBV20-1 to TRBJ2-7, with a possible D match to TRBD2 (6 bases). CDR1 and CDR2 (germline): DFQATT, SNEGSKA (reference sequence). The CDR3 loop spans 13 amino acids. Trimming took off 6 bases at V and 5 bases at J, with 17 bases between the two ends. In DNA form, the CDR3 reads TGCAGTGCGACACCGGGACTCACGGACGAGCAGTACTTC. Amino acids: CSATPGLTDEQYF.

Many counts were recorded for this clonotype. This chain uses TRBV29-1 with TRBJ2-1; D unclear. Per germline, CDR1 SQVTM and CDR2 ANQGSEA. The CDR3 loop spans 15 amino acids. V lost 3 bases and J 4 bases, leaving 16 bases between the germline ends. CDR3 sequence: CSVDSSPGRYNEQFF. In DNA, the CDR3 is TGCAGCGTTGACTCCAGCCCTGGACGGTACAATGAGCAGTTCTTC.

A word on this clonotype: This may arise from a read error, as a much more abundant clone is one base away. The chain uses TRBV5-1 and TRBJ2-5; D is unclear. Germline V CDR1 and CDR2: SGHRS, YFSETQ. This CDR3 is built from 13 residues. In nucleotides, the CDR3 is TGCGCCAGCAGCATAACCCTTCGAGAGACCCAGCACTTC. Translating gives CASSITLRETQHF.

The chain combines TRBV12-3 or TRBV12-4 with TRBJ2-7; possibly TRBD1 for D (8 bases). Between the trimmed V and J ends, which lost 4 bases and 7 bases, there was a span of 14 bases. CDR3 length: 13 amino acids. The DNA for the CDR3 is TGTGCCAGCAGTTCTGGACAGGGAGGGGAGCAGTACTTC. Protein: CASSSGQGGEQYF.

Ten or more counts support this clonotype. The chain carries TRBV2 and TRBJ1-5; D uncertain. CDR3 length: 15 residues. The ends were cut back, 3 bases at V and 6 bases at J, with 15 bases in the middle. CDR1 and CDR2 from the germline V gene are SNHLY and FYNNEI. The CDR3 region has the DNA TGTGCCAGCAGTGACGTAGGGAATTTAGGTCAGCCCCAGCATTTT. Translation: CASSDVGNLGQPQHF.

The CDR3: CASSPPGGTNTEAFF. Here the CDR3 DNA reads TGTGCCAGCTCACCCCCAGGGGGGACCAACACTGAAGCTTTCTTT. The V gene is TRBV18, the J gene TRBJ1-1; TRBD1 agrees at 7 bases. Germline V gene data show CDR1 as KGHSH and CDR2 as LQKENI. After removal of 3 bases from V and 2 bases from J, the junction contained 6 bases not matched to a gene. The CDR3 has 15 residues.

The chain is built from TRBV7-9 and TRBJ2-5; 7 positions agree with TRBD2. Trimming took 0 bases from V and 0 from J; bases not matched to a gene: 1. This CDR3 is 15 amino acids long. Germline V lookup: CDR1 SEHNR, CDR2 FQNEAQ (reference sequence). This CDR3 is CASSLARGYQETQYF. The CDR3 DNA sequence: TGTGCCAGCAGCTTAGCGCGGGGGTACCAAGAGACCCAGTACTTC.

This chain links TRBV7-9 with TRBJ1-4; D call uncertain. V lost 4 bases and J lost 4, with 7 bases in between. Per the germline V gene, CDR1 is SEHNR and CDR2 is FQNEAQ (reference sequence). The CDR3 is 13 residues long. The CDR3 nucleotides are TGTGCCAGCAGCTGGAGGGATAATGAAAAACTGTTTTTT. This codes for CASSWRDNEKLFF.

This clonotype was counted at least ten times. V gene TRBV9 combines with J gene TRBJ1-6, with D maybe TRBD1 (5 bases). The CDR3 runs to 13 residues. Per germline, CDR1 SGDLS and CDR2 YYNGEE. The V end lost 4 bases, the J end lost 10 bases, and 12 bases lay between the germline ends. Here the CDR3 DNA reads TGTGCCAGCAGCCTGGGACGGATATCACCCCTCCACTTT. As protein: CASSLGRISPLHF.

This chain links TRBV5-6 with TRBJ2-3, with 9 bases lining up with TRBD1. This CDR3 spans 15 amino acids. The V gene end was trimmed by 0 bases and the J gene end by 4 bases; junction bases not matched to a gene: 3. Germline-derived CDR1 and CDR2 are SGHDT and YYEEEE. In DNA form, the CDR3 reads TGTGCCAGCAGCTTGGACAGGGGGCTAGCAGATACGCAGTATTTT. It specifies CASSLDRGLADTQYF. The variable domain in full, completed from reference TRBV5-6 and TRBJ2-3, reads DAGVTQSPTHLIKTRGQQVTLRCSPKSGHDTVSWYQQALGQGPQFIFQYYEEEERQRGNFPDRFSGHQFPNYSSELNVNALLLGDSALYLCASSLDRGLADTQYFGPGTRLTVL.

The rearrangement joins TRBV24-1 to TRBJ2-3; 12 bases map to TRBD2. The germline V gene has CDR1 KGHDR and CDR2 SFDVKD. Unmatched junction bases numbered 5, after V lost 8 bases and J lost 6 bases. The CDR3 consists of 14 residues. The CDR3 DNA reads TGTGCCACCACTAGCGGGAGGGCCTCGGATACGCAGTATTTT. It specifies CATTSGRASDTQYF.